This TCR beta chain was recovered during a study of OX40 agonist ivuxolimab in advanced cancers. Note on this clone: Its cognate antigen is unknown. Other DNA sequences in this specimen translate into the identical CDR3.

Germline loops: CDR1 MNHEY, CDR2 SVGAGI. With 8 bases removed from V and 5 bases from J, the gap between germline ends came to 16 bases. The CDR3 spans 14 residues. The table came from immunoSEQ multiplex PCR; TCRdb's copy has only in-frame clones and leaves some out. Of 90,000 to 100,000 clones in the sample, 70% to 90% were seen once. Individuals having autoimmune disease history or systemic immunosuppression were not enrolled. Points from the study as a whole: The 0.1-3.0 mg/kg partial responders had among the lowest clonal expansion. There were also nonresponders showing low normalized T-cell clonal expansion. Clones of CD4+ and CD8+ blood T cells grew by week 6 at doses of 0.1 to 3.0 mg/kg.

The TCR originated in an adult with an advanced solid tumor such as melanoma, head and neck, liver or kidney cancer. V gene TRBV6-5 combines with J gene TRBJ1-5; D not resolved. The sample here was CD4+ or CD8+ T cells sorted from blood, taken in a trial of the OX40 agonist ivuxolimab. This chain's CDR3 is CASSGGAAYQPQHF. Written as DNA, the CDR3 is TGTGCCAGCTCCGGCGGAGCAGCGTATCAGCCCCAGCATTTT.